These 14 T cell receptor beta chains were sequenced from one sample in a study of T cell changes during pregnancy in multiple sclerosis. Produced via immunoSEQ multiplex PCR; TCRdb's table is partial and in-frame only. The sample has around 130,000 clones, 93% seen once. The source was peripheral blood, collected before pregnancy. These receptors all stem from a female donor with multiple sclerosis, enrolled in a pregnancy study.

This chain uses TRBV19 with TRBJ2-4; possible D gene TRBD2, 5 bases. The CDR3 is made up of 13 amino acids. Trimming removed 5 bases from V and 13 bases from J, with 18 bases in between. In germline, CDR1 is LNHDA, CDR2 SQIVND (reference sequence). The CDR3 region is CASSLRGNQAQYF. CDR3 nucleotide sequence: TGTGCCAGTAGTTTGAGAGGGAATCAAGCACAGTACTTC. The entire variable domain, with the rest obtained from reference TRBV19 and TRBJ2-4, is as follows: DGGITQSPKYLFRKEGQNVTLSCEQNLNHDAMYWYRQDPGQGLRLIYYSQIVNDFQKGDIAEGYSVSREKKESFPLTVTSAQKNPTAFYLCASSLRGNQAQYFGAGTRLSVL.

The rearrangement links TRBV18 to TRBJ2-5; maybe TRBD1 (5 bases). The CDR3 consists of 10 residues. V lost 6 bases, J lost 10 bases, and 9 bases lay in between. CDR1 KGHSH and CDR2 LQKENI come from the germline V gene. The DNA for the CDR3 is TGTGCCAGCTCCCCGCAGGGCCAGTACTTC. This encodes CASSPQGQYF.

The chain carries TRBV5-1 and TRBJ2-3; TRBD1 might be the D (5 bases). CDR3 size: 15 residues. Trimming removed 4 bases from V and 0 bases from J, with 12 bases in between. In germline, CDR1 is SGHRS, CDR2 YFSETQ. The CDR3 spells CASSQGAASTDTQYF. The CDR3, as DNA: TGCGCCAGCAGCCAAGGGGCGGCTAGCACAGATACGCAGTATTTT.

The J gene is TRBJ1-1, the V gene TRBV29-1, with TRBD1 as a possible D gene (5 bases). The CDR3 runs to 15 residues. Germline V gene lookup returns CDR1 SQVTM and CDR2 ANQGSEA. Deletions cut 4 bases from V and 4 bases from J, with 19 bases between. CDR3 loop: CSVGVGQGGITEAFF. Written as DNA, the CDR3 is TGCAGCGTTGGAGTTGGGCAGGGAGGAATCACTGAAGCTTTCTTT.

The CDR3 DNA follows: TGTGCCAGCAAGTTACTAGCGGGGACTAGCACAGATACGCAGTATTTT. Its translation is CASKLLAGTSTDTQYF. The J gene is TRBJ2-3, the V gene TRBV27; 10 positions agree with TRBD2. Unmatched junction bases numbered 7, after V lost 7 bases and J lost 0 bases. This CDR3 spans 16 amino acids. Germline V gene data show CDR1 as MNHEY and CDR2 as SMNVEV (reference sequence).

The gene calls are TRBV15 and TRBJ2-6; TRBD1 agrees at 11 bases. This CDR3 is 18 amino acids long. The V segment lost 5 bases and the J segment 1 base; nucleotides outside the gene matches: 7. The germline CDR1 and CDR2 sequences are LNHNV and YYDKDF (reference sequence). The DNA of the CDR3 is TGTGCCACCAGCGGCCGGGACAGGGGGAAGTCTGGGGCCAACGTCCTGACTTTC. The encoded protein is CATSGRDRGKSGANVLTF.

V is TRBV5-5 and J is TRBJ1-4; D might be TRBD1 (5 bases). V shed 1 base and J shed 0 bases, with 7 bases lying between them. This CDR3 has 15 residues. Germline V CDR1 and CDR2: SGHKS, YYEKEE (reference sequence). CDR3 amino acids: CASSLSGATNEKLFF. CDR3 DNA: TGTGCCAGCAGCTTGTCGGGGGCAACTAATGAAAAACTGTTTTTT.

This chain connects TRBV5-1 to TRBJ2-3, with D tentatively TRBD2 (7 bases). The CDR3 is made up of 15 amino acids. CDR1 and CDR2 (germline): SGHRS, YFSETQ. With 9 bases removed from V and 6 bases from J, the gap between germline ends came to 23 bases. The CDR3 coding sequence is TGCGCCACCCGGGGGGCAGGGGCTATCGGGGATACGCAGTATTTT. Its protein product is CATRGAGAIGDTQYF. Full variable domain (remainder filled in from reference TRBV5-1 and TRBJ2-3): KAGVTQTPRYLIKTRGQQVTLSCSPISGHRSVSWYQQTPGQGLQFLFEYFSETQRNKGNFPGRFSGRQFSNSRSEMNVSTLELGDSALYLCATRGAGAIGDTQYFGPGTRLTVL.

The chain recombines TRBV6-5 with TRBJ2-7; 10 nucleotides match TRBD1. CDR3 length: 15 residues. V lost 2 bases and J lost 1; bases outside the gene matches: 2. The germline V gene has CDR1 MNHEY and CDR2 SVGAGI. The CDR3 spells CASSYKDRGSYEQYF. The CDR3 nucleotides are TGTGCCAGCAGTTACAAGGACAGGGGGTCCTACGAGCAGTACTTC.

The rearrangement uses TRBV7-6 and TRBJ2-3; tentative D call: TRBD2 (5 bases). Germline V CDR1 and CDR2: SGHVS, FNYEAQ. Trimming left V 4 bases short and J 13 bases short, with 18 bases between. The CDR3 totals 13 residues. CDR3 residues: CASSSGRGPPEYF. CDR3 sequence (DNA): TGTGCCAGCAGCTCCGGTCGAGGGCCCCCGGAGTATTTT.

The V gene is TRBV5-5, the J gene TRBJ2-1; TRBD1 is a possible D gene (6 bases). Trimming stripped 3 bases from V and 3 bases from J, with 13 bases between. The CDR3 spans 15 residues. Looked up from germline, CDR1 is SGHKS and CDR2 is YYEKEE (reference sequence). The CDR3 sequence is CASSSQGLLYNEQFF. CDR3 in DNA: TGTGCCAGCAGCTCACAGGGTCTGCTCTACAATGAGCAGTTCTTC. Full variable domain (remainder filled in from reference TRBV5-5 and TRBJ2-1): DAGVTQSPTHLIKTRGQQVTLRCSPISGHKSVSWYQQVLGQGPQFIFQYYEKEERGRGNFPDRFSARQFPNYSSELNVNALLLGDSALYLCASSSQGLLYNEQFFGPGTRLTVL.

This chain connects TRBV5-4 to TRBJ1-1, with unresolved D. The CDR3 runs to 16 residues. V lost 0 bases and J lost 2, with 14 bases in between. Germline CDR1 is SGHNT and CDR2 is YYREEE (reference sequence). The CDR3 region is CASSLAPSGFNTEAFF. The CDR3 DNA reads TGTGCCAGCAGCTTGGCCCCCTCTGGCTTTAACACTGAAGCTTTCTTT.

This chain links TRBV7-9 with TRBJ2-7; TRBD1 aligns across 10 bases. The junction had 6 bases not matched to a gene; V was cut back by 5 bases and J by 2 bases. The CDR3 length is 15 residues. The germline gives CDR1 SEHNR, CDR2 FQNEAQ (reference sequence). The DNA for the CDR3 is TGTGCCAGCAGCCAGCCGGGACAGGGGACCTACGAGCAGTACTTC. Residues: CASSQPGQGTYEQYF.

This chain joins TRBV28 and TRBJ2-7; the match to TRBD2 covers 12 bases. The CDR3 loop spans 17 amino acids. Per germline, CDR1 MDHEN and CDR2 SYDVKM. The V and J ends lost 8 bases and 7 bases, in that order; junction bases with no gene match: 18. CDR3 in DNA: TGTGCCAGCGGTGCAACTAGCGGGAGGCCTCGGTGGGGGGAGCAGTACTTC. Protein: CASGATSGRPRWGEQYF.